These T cell receptor beta chains were read from a single sample in a study of immune heterogeneity within non-small cell lung tumors. TCRdb ran MiXCR on the multiplex PCR reads and lists one entry per CDR3 protein. In the table there are fewer than 25,000 distinct CDR3 sequences, about 25% of which are singletons. The sample taken for sequencing was lung tumor tissue. These receptors were taken from a man aged 40-55 years with non-small cell lung cancer. Each CDR3 is given with its conserved first and last residue. Fields, in order: V gene, J gene, clone size, D gene, CDR3 DNA, CDR3 protein. D genes are given only for firm matches. Expanded clones are given a class, and other clones once, few, many or no size at all.

>TRBV3-1|TRBJ1-1|few|TRBD1
TGTGCCAGCAGCCAAGTAAGGGACAGGGTCACTGAAGCTTTCTTT
CASSQVRDRVTEAFF
>TRBV28|TRBJ1-5|medium-sized|.
TGTGCCAGCAGGATACAGGGAAGTCAGCCCCAGCATTTT
CASRIQGSQPQHF
>TRBV30|TRBJ1-2|medium-sized|.
TGTGCCTGGAACCCACAGGGCAGGCTTGGCTACACCTTC
CAWNPQGRLGYTF
>TRBV6-2/TRBV6-3|TRBJ2-2|medium-sized|.
TGTGCCAGCAGTTCCCCAGGGTTCGTTGAAACCGGGGAGCTGTTTTTT
CASSSPGFVETGELFF
>TRBV7-9|TRBJ2-7|few|.
TGTGCCAGCAGCCACCTCGCGGGACCCTACGAGCAGTACTTC
CASSHLAGPYEQYF
>TRBV9|TRBJ1-5|few|TRBD1
TGTGCCAGCAGCGTAGAGGGACAGGGCCATCAGCCCCAGCATTTT
CASSVEGQGHQPQHF
>TRBV5-1|TRBJ1-1|few|.
TGCGCCAGCAGCCCAGGGGTTTCTGTCCCTGAAGCTTTTTTT
CASSPGVSVPEAFF
>TRBV6-1|TRBJ2-2|.|.
TGTGCCAGCGGAAAGGTGGAACTCGGCGGGGAGCTGTTTTTT
CASGKVELGGELFF
>TRBV6-1|TRBJ2-2|many|TRBD1
TGTGCCAGCAGACAGCGTACAGGGGGCCCCGGGGAGCTGTTTTTT
CASRQRTGGPGELFF
>TRBV30|TRBJ1-4|.|.
TGTGCCTGGAGTTCTAACGGGGGAGTCAGTGAAAAACTGTTTTTT
CAWSSNGGVSEKLFF
>TRBV5-1|TRBJ1-1|.|TRBD1
TGCGCCAGCAGACTTCCGATAACAGGGGGCGGGAGTAAGGATGAAGCTTTCTTT
CASRLPITGGGSKDEAFF
>TRBV5-1|TRBJ2-3|many|TRBD2
TGCGCCAGCAGCCTACCTTTAGCGGGTGGGGTCACAGATACGCAGTATTTT
CASSLPLAGGVTDTQYF
>TRBV6-6|TRBJ1-2|many|TRBD1
TGTGCCAGCAGTTACTCAAATACACAGGGGGCGCAAGGCTACACCTTC
CASSYSNTQGAQGYTF
>TRBV11-2|TRBJ2-5|.|TRBD2
TGTGCCAGCAGCTCGGGGGGGGACTACCAAGAGACCCAGTACTTC
CASSSGGDYQETQYF
>TRBV6-2/TRBV6-3|TRBJ2-6|many|.
TGTGCCAGCAGTTACTCCTCTGGGGCCAACGTCCTGACTTTC
CASSYSSGANVLTF
>TRBV6-2/TRBV6-3|TRBJ1-1|many|.
TGTGCCAGCAGCCGCCTATTGGGGGAAGGCACTGAAGCTTTCTTT
CASSRLLGEGTEAFF
>TRBV14|TRBJ2-5|.|.
TGTGCCAGCAGCCAAGATTTTAACGATGAGACCCAGTACTTC
CASSQDFNDETQYF
>TRBV11-3|TRBJ1-5|.|.
TGTGCCAGCAGCTTAGATGAGGCTCAGCTCCAGCATTTT
CASSLDEAQLQHF
>TRBV7-9|TRBJ2-7|.|.
TGTGCCAGCAGTTTCGCTGCTGCGAACGAGCAGTACTTC
CASSFAAANEQYF
>TRBV30|TRBJ2-7|many|.
TGTGCCTGGAGGGCCCAGGGTTTCGAGCAGTACTTC
CAWRAQGFEQYF
>TRBV27|TRBJ2-6|many|.
TGTGCCAGCAGTTCCAGGACAGTGAGCTCTGGGGCCAACGTCCTGACTTTC
CASSSRTVSSGANVLTF
>TRBV9|TRBJ2-3|.|TRBD2
TGTGCCAGCAGCGTAGGTGGTAGCGGGGGGGCAGATACGCAGTATTTT
CASSVGGSGGADTQYF
>TRBV7-3|TRBJ1-1|few|.
TGTGCCAGCAGCCGAACACGGAACACTGAAGCTTTCTTT
CASSRTRNTEAFF
>TRBV4-2|TRBJ2-3|few|TRBD2
TGTGCCAGCAGCCAAGATTCCGCGGGGGTAGCTACGCAGTATTTT
CASSQDSAGVATQYF
>TRBV11-2|TRBJ2-5|few|.
TGTGCCAGCAGCTTAGGGAGTAGACACCAAGAGACCCAGTACTTC
CASSLGSRHQETQYF
>TRBV20-1|TRBJ1-5|.|.
TGCAGTGCTAGAGATAATGCAGGGATGCGCAATCAGCACCAGCATTTT
CSARDNAGMRNQHQHF
>TRBV27|TRBJ1-5|many|TRBD1
TGTGCCAGCAGTTCAGCAGGGGGTAAACAGCCCCAGCATTTT
CASSSAGGKQPQHF
>TRBV20-1|TRBJ2-1|few|.
TGCAGTGCTAGCTTCGGCGATTACAATGAGCAGTTCTTC
CSASFGDYNEQFF
>TRBV6-1|TRBJ1-2|many|.
TGTGCCAGCAGTTATCACCCAACGACTAACTATGGCTACACCTTC
CASSYHPTTNYGYTF
>TRBV4-3|TRBJ2-1|few|.
TGCGCCAGCAGCCAAGAGGTGAACCCGACGCAGGGTGAGCAGTTCTTC
CASSQEVNPTQGEQFF
>TRBV7-2|TRBJ2-5|many|TRBD2
TGTGCCAGCAGCCCCACCCCGGGACTACAAGAGACCCAGTACTTC
CASSPTPGLQETQYF
>TRBV7-2|TRBJ2-2|.|TRBD1
TGTGCCAGCAGAGGGACAGCGAACACCGGGGAGCTGTTTTTT
CASRGTANTGELFF
>TRBV24-1|TRBJ1-3|.|.
TGTGCCACCAGTGATTCCGGGCTGGGAAACACCATATATTTT
CATSDSGLGNTIYF
>TRBV2|TRBJ1-5|many|TRBD1
TGTGCCAGCAGCAGACAGGGGGTGGGCAATCAGCCCCAGCATTTT
CASSRQGVGNQPQHF
>TRBV7-9|TRBJ2-2|few|TRBD1
TGTGCCAGCAGCTCGGACAGGGCCGGGGAGCTGTTTTTT
CASSSDRAGELFF
>TRBV5-1|TRBJ2-2|few|.
TGCGCCAGCAGCTTGGACAGCCAGAACACCGGGGAGCTGTTTTTT
CASSLDSQNTGELFF
>TRBV18|TRBJ2-2|few|.
TGTGCCAGCTCACCCTTGACAGCTTCGAACACCGGGGAGCTGTTTTTT
CASSPLTASNTGELFF
>TRBV6-2/TRBV6-3|TRBJ1-3|medium-sized|.
TGTGCCAGCAGCTACGGAACCCGGGACTCTGGAAACACCATATATTTT
CASSYGTRDSGNTIYF
>TRBV7-9|TRBJ1-5|.|.
TGTGCCAGCAGCTTCGGAAGGGACTCAGATCAGCCCCAGCATTTT
CASSFGRDSDQPQHF
>TRBV5-1|TRBJ2-7|many|.
TGCGCCAGCAGCTTGGGCGCAGGGACCTACGAGCAGTACTTC
CASSLGAGTYEQYF
>TRBV12-3/TRBV12-4|TRBJ1-5|many|.
TGTGCCAGCAGTTACGGGGGGAGTTTGCATTTT
CASSYGGSLHF
>TRBV28|TRBJ2-1|many|TRBD1
TGTGCCGCTCGGGGACAGGGTACCTACAATGAGCAGTTCTTC
CAARGQGTYNEQFF
>TRBV20-1|TRBJ2-7|many|TRBD1
TGCAGTGCGGCGACAGGGAGAGAGCAGTACTTC
CSAATGREQYF
>TRBV25-1|TRBJ2-2|.|.
TGTGCCAGCAGATCGGACGGGAGTGGTACCGGGGAGCTGTTTTTT
CASRSDGSGTGELFF
>TRBV6-1|TRBJ1-2|many|.
TGTGCCAGCAGTGAAATCTATGGCTACACCTTC
CASSEIYGYTF
>TRBV20-1|TRBJ2-2|.|TRBD2
TGCAGTGCCAGACCAGCGGGAGTCACCGGGGAGCTGTTTTTT
CSARPAGVTGELFF
>TRBV6-6|TRBJ1-5|many|.
TGTGCCAGCAGTTACCAGGATCAGCCCCAGCATTTT
CASSYQDQPQHF
>TRBV5-5|TRBJ2-7|.|.
TGTGCCAGCAGCTTTGGGAGGCAGGGGACGGGGGAGCAGTACTTC
CASSFGRQGTGEQYF
>TRBV7-9|TRBJ2-3|.|.
TGTGCCAGCAGCTTAGGAGGGGGAGGCACAGATACGCAGTATTTT
CASSLGGGGTDTQYF
>TRBV5-1|TRBJ2-3|few|.
TGCGCCAGCAGCCGGGAGGATACGCAGTATTTT
CASSREDTQYF
>TRBV7-9|TRBJ1-2|many|.
TGTGCCAGCAGCTTAGCGGCGGGGTTGAGGGGCTACACCTTC
CASSLAAGLRGYTF
>TRBV11-3|TRBJ2-7|few|.
TGTGCCAGTAAAGGCTCCTACGAGCAGTACTTC
CASKGSYEQYF
>TRBV7-2|TRBJ2-1|.|TRBD2
TGTACCAGCAGCCGTAGCACCGGGACTAGCAACTACAATGAGCAGTTCTTC
CTSSRSTGTSNYNEQFF
>TRBV20-1|TRBJ1-2|many|TRBD1
TGCAGTGCTAGCCGGGACAGCAATAACTATGGCTACACCTTC
CSASRDSNNYGYTF
>TRBV18|TRBJ1-1|.|.
TGTGCCAGCTCACCACTGGTCATGAACACTGAAGCTTCCTTT
CASSPLVMNTEASF
>TRBV7-9|TRBJ1-5|.|.
TGTGCCAGCAGCACCGCACCGGGGGATCAGCCCCAGCATTTT
CASSTAPGDQPQHF
>TRBV2|TRBJ2-6|many|.
TGTGCCAGCCGGGACACCTCTTCTGGGGCCAACGTCCTGACTTTC
CASRDTSSGANVLTF
>TRBV11-3|TRBJ2-7|.|.
TGTGCCAGCAGCCCGTGGGGGGAAGCCCACGAGCAGTACTTC
CASSPWGEAHEQYF
>TRBV19|TRBJ1-1|many|.
TGTGCCAGTAGTGAACAGGGTAACGTGAACACTGAAGCTTTCTTT
CASSEQGNVNTEAFF
>TRBV11-3|TRBJ2-3|many|.
TGTGCCAGCAGCTTAAGGGGCAGGCCAGATACGCAGTATTTT
CASSLRGRPDTQYF